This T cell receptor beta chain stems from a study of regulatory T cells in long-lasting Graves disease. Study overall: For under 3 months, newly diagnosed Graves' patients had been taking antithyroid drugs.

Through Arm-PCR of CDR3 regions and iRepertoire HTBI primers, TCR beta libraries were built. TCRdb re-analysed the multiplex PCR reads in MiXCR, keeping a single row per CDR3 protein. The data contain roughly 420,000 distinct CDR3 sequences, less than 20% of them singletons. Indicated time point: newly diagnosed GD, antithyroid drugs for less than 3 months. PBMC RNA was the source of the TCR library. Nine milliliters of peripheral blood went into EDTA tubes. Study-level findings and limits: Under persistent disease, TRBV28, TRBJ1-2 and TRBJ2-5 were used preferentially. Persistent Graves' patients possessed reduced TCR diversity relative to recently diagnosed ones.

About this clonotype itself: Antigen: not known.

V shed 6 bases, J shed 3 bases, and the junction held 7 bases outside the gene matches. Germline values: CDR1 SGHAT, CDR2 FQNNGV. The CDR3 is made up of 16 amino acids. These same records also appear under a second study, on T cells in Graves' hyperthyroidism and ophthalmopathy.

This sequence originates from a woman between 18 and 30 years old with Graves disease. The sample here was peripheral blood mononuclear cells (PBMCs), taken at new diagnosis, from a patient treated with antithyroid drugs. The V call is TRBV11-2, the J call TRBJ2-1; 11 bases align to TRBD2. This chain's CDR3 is CASRSILAGGYNEQFF. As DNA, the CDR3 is TGTGCCAGCAGAAGTATCCTAGCGGGAGGCTACAATGAGCAGTTCTTC.